This TCR beta chain was captured in a study of chemoradiotherapy in HPV16-positive cancers. Trimming removed 6 bases at V and 1 base at J, with 11 bases between. CDR1 and CDR2 (germline): ENHRY, SYGVKD. CDR3 size: 14 residues. Comment on this clone: The antigen remains unidentified.

Study-wide results and caveats: Candidate HPV-specific clones and E7-related TCR motifs grew in tumor during treatment. Functional assays defining HPV-specific T cells used only two HPV16-positive patients. Better recurrence-free survival went with HPV-responsive T-cell expansion in HPV16-positive patients.

Some clones are missing from TCRdb's copy, which holds only in-frame ones; the method was immunoSEQ multiplex PCR. The data hold tens of thousands of clones, with about 90% observed a single time. The sequence came from a human donor with HPV-associated anogenital cancer. The source was blood, collected from a patient who underwent chemoradiotherapy. The chain is built from TRBV10-3 and TRBJ2-3; the D gene could be TRBD1 or TRBD2 (7 bases each). The CDR3 bases are TGTGCCATCAGGGGGGGGACAGGCACAGATACGCAGTATTTT. Its protein product is CAIRGGTGTDTQYF.